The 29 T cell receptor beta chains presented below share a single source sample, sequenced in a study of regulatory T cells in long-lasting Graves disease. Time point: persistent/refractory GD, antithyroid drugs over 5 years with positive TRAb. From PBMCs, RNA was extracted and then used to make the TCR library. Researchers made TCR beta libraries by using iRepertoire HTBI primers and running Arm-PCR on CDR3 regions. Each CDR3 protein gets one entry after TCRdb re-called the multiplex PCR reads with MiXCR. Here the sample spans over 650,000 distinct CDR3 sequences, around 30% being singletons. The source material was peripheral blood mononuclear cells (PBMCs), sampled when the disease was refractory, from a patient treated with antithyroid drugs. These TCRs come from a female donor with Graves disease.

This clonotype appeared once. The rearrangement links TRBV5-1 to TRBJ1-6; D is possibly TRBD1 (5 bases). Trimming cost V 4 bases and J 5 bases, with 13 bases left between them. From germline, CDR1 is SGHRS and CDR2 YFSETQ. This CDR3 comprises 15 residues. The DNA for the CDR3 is TGCGCCAGCAGCGCGGCCGGGACGGATAATTCACCCCTCCACTTT. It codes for CASSAAGTDNSPLHF.

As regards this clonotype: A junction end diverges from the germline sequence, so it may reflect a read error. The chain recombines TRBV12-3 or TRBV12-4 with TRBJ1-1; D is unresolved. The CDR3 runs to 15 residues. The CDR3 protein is CASGLAGSPNTEAFF. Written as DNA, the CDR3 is TGTGCCAGCGGTTTAGCCGGCAGCCCCAACACTGAAGCTTTCTTT.

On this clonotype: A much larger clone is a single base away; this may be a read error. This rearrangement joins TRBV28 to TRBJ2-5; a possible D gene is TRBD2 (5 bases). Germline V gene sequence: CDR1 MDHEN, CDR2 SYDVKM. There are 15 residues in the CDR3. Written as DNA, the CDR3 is TGTGCCTGCAGTCTCATGGACGGACGGAGGGAGACCCAGTACTTC. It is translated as CACSLMDGRRETQYF.

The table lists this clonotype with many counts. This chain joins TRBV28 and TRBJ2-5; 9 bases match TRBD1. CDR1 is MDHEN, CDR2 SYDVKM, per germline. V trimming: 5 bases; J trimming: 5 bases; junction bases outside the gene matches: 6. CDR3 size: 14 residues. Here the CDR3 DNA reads TGTGCCAGCAGTCAAACAGGGGGCCCGGAGACCCAGTACTTC. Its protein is CASSQTGGPETQYF.

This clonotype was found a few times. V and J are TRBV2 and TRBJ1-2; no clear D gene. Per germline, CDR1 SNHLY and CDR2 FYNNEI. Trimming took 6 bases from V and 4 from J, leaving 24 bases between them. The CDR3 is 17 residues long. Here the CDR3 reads CASSPPGKALSSYGYTF. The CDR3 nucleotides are TGTGCCAGCAGCCCCCCAGGCAAAGCCCTTTCTAGCTATGGCTACACCTTC.

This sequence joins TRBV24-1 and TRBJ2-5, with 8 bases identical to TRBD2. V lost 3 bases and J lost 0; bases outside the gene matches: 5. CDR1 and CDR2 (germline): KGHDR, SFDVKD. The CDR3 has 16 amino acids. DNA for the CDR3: TGTGCCACCAGTGATCCCGGGACTAGTGACCAAGAGACCCAGTACTTC. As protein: CATSDPGTSDQETQYF.

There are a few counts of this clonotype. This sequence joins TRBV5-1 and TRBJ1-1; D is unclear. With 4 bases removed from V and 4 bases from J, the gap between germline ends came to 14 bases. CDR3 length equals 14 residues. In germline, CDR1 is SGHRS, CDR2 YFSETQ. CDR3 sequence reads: CASSPRKVGTEAFF. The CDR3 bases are TGCGCCAGCAGCCCGAGGAAGGTGGGCACTGAAGCTTTCTTT.

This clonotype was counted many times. The CDR3 protein is CSAQDGGYTF. The CDR3 region has the DNA TGCAGTGCCCAGGACGGGGGCTACACCTTC. The chain couples TRBV20-1 to TRBJ1-2, with unresolved D. CDR1 and CDR2 from the germline V gene are DFQATT and SNEGSKA (reference sequence). With 6 bases removed from V and 8 bases from J, the gap between germline ends came to 10 bases. The CDR3 loop spans 10 amino acids.

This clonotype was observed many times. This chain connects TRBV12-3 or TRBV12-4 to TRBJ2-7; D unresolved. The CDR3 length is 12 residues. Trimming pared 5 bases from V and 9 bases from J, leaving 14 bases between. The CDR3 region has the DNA TGTGCCAGCAGTCCGGGCCTGATCGGGCAGTACTTC. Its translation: CASSPGLIGQYF.

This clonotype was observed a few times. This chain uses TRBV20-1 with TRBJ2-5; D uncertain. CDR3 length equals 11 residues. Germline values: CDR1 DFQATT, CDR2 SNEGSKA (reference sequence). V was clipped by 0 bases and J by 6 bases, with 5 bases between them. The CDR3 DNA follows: TGCAGTGCTAGAGATGCACAGACCCAGTACTTC. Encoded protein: CSARDAQTQYF.

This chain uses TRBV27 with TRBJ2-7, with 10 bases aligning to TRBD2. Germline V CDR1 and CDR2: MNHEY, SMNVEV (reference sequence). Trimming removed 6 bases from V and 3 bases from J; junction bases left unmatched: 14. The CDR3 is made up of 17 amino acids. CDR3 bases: TGTGCCAGCAGCCCCCCATGGATCAGCGGGAGGGACTACGAGCAGTACTTC. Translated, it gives CASSPPWISGRDYEQYF.

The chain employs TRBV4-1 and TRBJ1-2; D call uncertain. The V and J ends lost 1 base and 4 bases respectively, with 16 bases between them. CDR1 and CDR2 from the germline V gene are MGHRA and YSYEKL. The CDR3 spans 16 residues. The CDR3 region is CASSQVAGGASYGYTF. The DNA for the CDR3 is TGCGCCAGCAGCCAAGTAGCGGGTGGAGCTTCCTATGGCTACACCTTC.

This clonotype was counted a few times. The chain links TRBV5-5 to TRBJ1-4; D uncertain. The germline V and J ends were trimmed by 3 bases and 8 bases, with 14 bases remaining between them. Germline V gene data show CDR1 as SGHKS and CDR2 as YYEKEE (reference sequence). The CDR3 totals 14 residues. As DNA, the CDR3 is TGTGCCAGCAGCTCGTTTGGGGTAGGGGAAAAACTGTTTTTT. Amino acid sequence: CASSSFGVGEKLFF. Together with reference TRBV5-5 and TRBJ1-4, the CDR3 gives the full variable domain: DAGVTQSPTHLIKTRGQQVTLRCSPISGHKSVSWYQQVLGQGPQFIFQYYEKEERGRGNFPDRFSARQFPNYSSELNVNALLLGDSALYLCASSSFGVGEKLFFGSGTQLSVL.

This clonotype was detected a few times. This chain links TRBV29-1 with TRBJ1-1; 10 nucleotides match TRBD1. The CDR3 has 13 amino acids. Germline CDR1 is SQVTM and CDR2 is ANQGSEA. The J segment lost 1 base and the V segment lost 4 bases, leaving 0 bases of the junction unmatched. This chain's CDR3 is CSVGQGANTEAFF. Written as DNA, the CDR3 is TGCAGCGTTGGACAGGGGGCGAACACTGAAGCTTTCTTT.

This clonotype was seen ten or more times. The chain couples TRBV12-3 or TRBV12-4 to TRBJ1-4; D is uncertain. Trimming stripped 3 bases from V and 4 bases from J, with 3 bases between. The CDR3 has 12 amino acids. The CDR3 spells CASSFLNEKLFF. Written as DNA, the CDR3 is TGTGCCAGCAGTTTCCTTAATGAAAAACTGTTTTTT.

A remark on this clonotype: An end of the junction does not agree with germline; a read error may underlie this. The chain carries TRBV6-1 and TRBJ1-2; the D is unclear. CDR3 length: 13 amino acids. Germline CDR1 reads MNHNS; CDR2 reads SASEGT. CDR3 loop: CTSSEFWHYGYTF. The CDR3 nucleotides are TGTACCAGCAGTGAATTTTGGCATTATGGCTACACCTTC.

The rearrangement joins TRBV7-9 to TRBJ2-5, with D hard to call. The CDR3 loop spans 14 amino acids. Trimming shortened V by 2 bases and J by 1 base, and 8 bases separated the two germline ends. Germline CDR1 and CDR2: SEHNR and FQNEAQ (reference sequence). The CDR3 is CASSLRPSQETQYF. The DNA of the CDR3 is TGTGCCAGCAGCTTAAGGCCTAGCCAAGAGACCCAGTACTTC.

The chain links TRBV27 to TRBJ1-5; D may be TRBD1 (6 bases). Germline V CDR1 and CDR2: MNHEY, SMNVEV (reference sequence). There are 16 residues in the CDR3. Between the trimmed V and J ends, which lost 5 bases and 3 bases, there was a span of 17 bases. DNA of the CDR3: TGTGCCAGCAGTCCCGCCTGGGGACAAGACAATCAGCCCCAGCATTTT. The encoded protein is CASSPAWGQDNQPQHF.

This CDR3 reads CASSLAAQGSWGEKLFF. The CDR3 DNA sequence: TGTGCCAGCAGCTTAGCGGCCCAGGGTAGCTGGGGTGAAAAACTGTTTTTT. The chain carries TRBV7-6 and TRBJ1-4, with D maybe TRBD1 (5 bases). Germline CDR1 SGHVS, CDR2 FNYEAQ. The CDR3 has 17 residues. V was shortened by 0 bases and J by 7 bases, with 18 bases between the two germline ends.

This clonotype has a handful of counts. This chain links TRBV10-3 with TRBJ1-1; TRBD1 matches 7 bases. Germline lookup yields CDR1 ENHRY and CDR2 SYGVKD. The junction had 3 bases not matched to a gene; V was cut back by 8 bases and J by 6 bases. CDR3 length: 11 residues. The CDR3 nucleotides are TGTGCCATCGGCGGACAGGCTGAAGCTTTCTTT. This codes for CAIGGQAEAFF.

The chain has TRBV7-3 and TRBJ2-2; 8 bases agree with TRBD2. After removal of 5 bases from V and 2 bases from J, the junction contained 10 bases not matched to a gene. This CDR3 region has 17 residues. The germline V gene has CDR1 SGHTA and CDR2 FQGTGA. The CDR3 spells CASSRPLAVDNTGELFF. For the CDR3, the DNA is TGTGCCAGCAGCAGACCACTAGCGGTGGACAACACCGGGGAGCTGTTTTTT.

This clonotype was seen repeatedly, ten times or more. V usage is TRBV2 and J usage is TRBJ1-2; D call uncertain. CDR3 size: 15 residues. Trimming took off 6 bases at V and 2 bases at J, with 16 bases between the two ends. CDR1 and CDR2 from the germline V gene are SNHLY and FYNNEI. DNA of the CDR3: TGTGCCAGCAGCCAAATGGACGGACGAAACTATGGCTACACCTTC. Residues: CASSQMDGRNYGYTF.

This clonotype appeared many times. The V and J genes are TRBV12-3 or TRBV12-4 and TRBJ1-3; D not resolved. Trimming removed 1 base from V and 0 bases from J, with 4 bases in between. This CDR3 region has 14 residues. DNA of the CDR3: TGTGCCAGCAGTTTAGGACTCTCTGGAAACACCATATATTTT. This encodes CASSLGLSGNTIYF.

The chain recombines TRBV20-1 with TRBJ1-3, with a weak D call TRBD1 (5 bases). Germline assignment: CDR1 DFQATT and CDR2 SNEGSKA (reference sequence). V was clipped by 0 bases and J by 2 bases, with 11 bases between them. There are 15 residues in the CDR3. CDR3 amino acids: CSAREGVVAGNTIYF. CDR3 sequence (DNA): TGCAGTGCTAGAGAGGGGGTAGTGGCTGGAAACACCATATATTTT.

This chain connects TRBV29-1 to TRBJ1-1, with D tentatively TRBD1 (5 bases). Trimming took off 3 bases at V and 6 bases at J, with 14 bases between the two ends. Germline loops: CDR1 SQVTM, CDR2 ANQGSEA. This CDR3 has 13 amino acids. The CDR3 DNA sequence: TGCAGCGTTGAGGGGGGAGGGGAGGCTGAAGCTTTCTTT. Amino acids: CSVEGGGEAEAFF.

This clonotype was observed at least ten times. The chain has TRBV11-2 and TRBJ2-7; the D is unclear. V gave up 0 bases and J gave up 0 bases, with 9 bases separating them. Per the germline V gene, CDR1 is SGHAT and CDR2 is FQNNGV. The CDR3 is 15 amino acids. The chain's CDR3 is CASSLDSVSSYEQYF. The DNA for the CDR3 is TGTGCCAGCAGCTTAGACAGTGTCAGCTCCTACGAGCAGTACTTC.

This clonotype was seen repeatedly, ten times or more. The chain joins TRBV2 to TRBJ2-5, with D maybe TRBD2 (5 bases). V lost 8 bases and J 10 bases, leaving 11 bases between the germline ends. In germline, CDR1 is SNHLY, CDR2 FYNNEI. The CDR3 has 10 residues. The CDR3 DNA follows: TGTGCCAGCTCACAGAGGGACCAGTACTTC. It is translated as CASSQRDQYF.

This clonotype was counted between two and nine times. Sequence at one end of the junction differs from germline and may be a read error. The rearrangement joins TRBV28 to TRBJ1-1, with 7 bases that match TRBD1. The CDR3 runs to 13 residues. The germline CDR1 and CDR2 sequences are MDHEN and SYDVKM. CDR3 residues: CASRSGGDTETFF. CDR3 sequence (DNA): TGTGCCAGCAGATCAGGGGGGGATACTGAAACTTTCTTT.

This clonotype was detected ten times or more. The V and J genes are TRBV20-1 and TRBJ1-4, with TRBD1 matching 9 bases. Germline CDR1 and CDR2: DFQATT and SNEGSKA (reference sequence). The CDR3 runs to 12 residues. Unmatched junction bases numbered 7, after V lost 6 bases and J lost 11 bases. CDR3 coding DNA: TGCAGTGCCCGGACAGGGGAAGACAAACTGTTTTTT. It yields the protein CSARTGEDKLFF.